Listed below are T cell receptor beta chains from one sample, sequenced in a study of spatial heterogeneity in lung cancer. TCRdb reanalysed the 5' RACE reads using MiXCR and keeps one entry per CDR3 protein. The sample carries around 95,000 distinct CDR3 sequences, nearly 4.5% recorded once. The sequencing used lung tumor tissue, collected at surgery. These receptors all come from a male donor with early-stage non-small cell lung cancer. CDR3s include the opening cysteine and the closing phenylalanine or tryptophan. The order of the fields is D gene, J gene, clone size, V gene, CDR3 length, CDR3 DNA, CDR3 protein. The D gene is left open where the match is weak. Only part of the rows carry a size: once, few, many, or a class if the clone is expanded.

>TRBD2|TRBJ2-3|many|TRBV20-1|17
TGCAGTGCCAGGACTAGCGGGAGGGGAAGCAGCACAGATACGCAGTATTTT
CSARTSGRGSSTDTQYF
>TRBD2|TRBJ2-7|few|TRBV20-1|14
TGCAGTGCCTCGGATAGCGGGAGGTTATACGAGCAGTACTTC
CSASDSGRLYEQYF
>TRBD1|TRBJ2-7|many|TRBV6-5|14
TGTGCCAGCAGTCGGACGCGACAGGGCTCCGAGCAGTACTTC
CASSRTRQGSEQYF
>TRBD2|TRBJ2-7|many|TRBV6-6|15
TGTGCCAGCAGTGGGGGGGACGCACTACACTCCGAGCAGTACTTC
CASSGGDALHSEQYF
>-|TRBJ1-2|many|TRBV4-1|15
TGCGCCAGCAGCCAAGAATTGGGGGGAAGGGATGGCTACACCTTC
CASSQELGGRDGYTF
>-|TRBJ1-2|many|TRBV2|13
TGTGCCAGCAGAGACGTACAGGGTAGTGGCTACACCTTC
CASRDVQGSGYTF
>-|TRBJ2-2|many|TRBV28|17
TGTGCCAGCACCCGAAGCAGGCCCAGAGGGCTCTCGGGGGAGCTGTTTTTT
CASTRSRPRGLSGELFF
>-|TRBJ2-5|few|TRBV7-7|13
TGTGCTAGCAGTTTAATTAGTGAAGAGACCCAGTACTTC
CASSLISEETQYF
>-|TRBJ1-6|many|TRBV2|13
TGTGCTAGCACCGGACAAGCAAATTCACCCCTCCACTTT
CASTGQANSPLHF
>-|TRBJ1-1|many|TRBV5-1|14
TGCGCCAGCAGCTTGGACAGGTTTCAGACTGAAGCTTTCTTT
CASSLDRFQTEAFF
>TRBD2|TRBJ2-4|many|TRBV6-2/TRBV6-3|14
TGTGCCAGCACCCCCTCCGGGAGGAAAAACATTCAGTACTTC
CASTPSGRKNIQYF
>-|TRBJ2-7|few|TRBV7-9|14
TGTGCCAGCAGCTATACCGGACGGCAGTACGAGCAGTACTTC
CASSYTGRQYEQYF
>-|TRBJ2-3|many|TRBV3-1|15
TGTGCCAGCAGCCAAGATCAAGGGGGGACGGATACGCAGTATTTT
CASSQDQGGTDTQYF
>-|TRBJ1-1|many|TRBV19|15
TGTGCCAGTAGCGCTCCGCCGGGGGCGGGGACTGAAGCTTTCTTT
CASSAPPGAGTEAFF
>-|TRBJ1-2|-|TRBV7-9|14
TGTGCCAGCAGCTTGGGCGCAGGGAACTATGGCTACACCTTC
CASSLGAGNYGYTF
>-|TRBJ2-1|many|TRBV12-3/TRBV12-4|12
TGTGCCAGCAGAACCCTGGATAATGAGCAGTTCTTC
CASRTLDNEQFF
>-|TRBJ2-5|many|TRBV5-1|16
TGCGCCAGCAGCTCCGGACGCGAAAGGCCCCAAGAGACCCAGTACTTC
CASSSGRERPQETQYF
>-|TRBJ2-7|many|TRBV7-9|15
TGTGCCAGCAGCTTAGGGTCGCGAAATACCAACGAGCAGTACTTC
CASSLGSRNTNEQYF
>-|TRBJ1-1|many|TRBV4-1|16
TGCGCCAGCAGCCAATATCAGACATTAGAGTACACTGAAGCTTTCTTT
CASSQYQTLEYTEAFF
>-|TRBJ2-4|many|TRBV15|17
TGTGCCACCAGCAGACACAGCCTCAAAGTAGCCAAAAACATTCAGTACTTC
CATSRHSLKVAKNIQYF
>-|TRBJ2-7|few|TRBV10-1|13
TGCGCCAGCAGTGAGTCGTGGAGCGCCGAGCAGTACTTC
CASSESWSAEQYF
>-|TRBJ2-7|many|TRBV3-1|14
TGTGCCAGCAGCCAAGATTTAGGGGCCTACGAGCAGTACTTC
CASSQDLGAYEQYF
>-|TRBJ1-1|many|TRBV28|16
TGTGCCAGCAGTCCTATAGGTCGGACCTGGGACACTGAAGCTTTCTTT
CASSPIGRTWDTEAFF
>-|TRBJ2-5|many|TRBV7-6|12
TGTGCCAGCAGCTACCCTATGGAGACCCAGTACTTC
CASSYPMETQYF
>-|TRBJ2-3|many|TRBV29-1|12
TGCAGCGCAGGCCCCAGCACAGATACGCAGTATTTT
CSAGPSTDTQYF
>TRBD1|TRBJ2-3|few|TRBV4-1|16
TGCGCCAGCAGCCACATGGGACAGGGTCTGGCAGATACGCAGTATTTT
CASSHMGQGLADTQYF